Described below is a single TCR beta chain sequence and its context. This specimen comes from a study of blood T cells in healthy people across ages. The CDR3 totals 14 residues. With 6 bases removed from V and 0 bases from J, the gap between germline ends came to 10 bases. Germline V gene sequence: CDR1 SGHKS, CDR2 YYEKEE (reference sequence). Total RNA, at least 5.5 micrograms per sample, came from PBMCs. The authors ran a second PCR of roughly 6 to 12 cycles using a sample-barcoded 5' primer and a J-beta primer mix. TCRdb ran MiXCR on the 5' RACE reads and lists one entry per CDR3 protein. The profile shows roughly 680,000 distinct CDR3 sequences, around 49% of them singletons.

The genes are TRBV5-5 and TRBJ2-1, with no clear D. Input material: blood. This receptor was obtained from a woman in her sixties or seventies in good health. The CDR3 DNA reads as TGTGCCAGCACTACAGTAAGCTCCTACAATGAGCAGTTCTTC. It specifies CASTTVSSYNEQFF. Based on the CDR3 plus reference TRBV5-5 and TRBJ2-1, the full variable domain is DAGVTQSPTHLIKTRGQQVTLRCSPISGHKSVSWYQQVLGQGPQFIFQYYEKEERGRGNFPDRFSARQFPNYSSELNVNALLLGDSALYLCASTTVSSYNEQFFGPGTRLTVL.